Below are 8 T cell receptor beta chains sequenced from a single sample in a study of follicular helper T cells after annual influenza vaccination (dated by TCRdb to about 2017). The library was obtained by the immunoSEQ multiplex PCR assay. Here the immuneACCESS table is served through TCRdb, limited to in-frame sequences with V and J called. Missing clones are a known gap in these copies; in checked studies unresolved V genes cover under half, and the rest lacks a known reason. The sample table shows around 10,000 clones, and over 70% are seen once. Jointly, the top ten make up 3% to 4% of the sample. Interpreted using the paper, the time point label stands for: 2015-2016 season, pre-vaccination. Sample: CXCR5+ CD38- circulating T follicular helper cells from blood, taken on the day of influenza vaccination. The cell subset or site label corresponds to: circulating Tfh, non-naive CD4+CXCR5+PD-1+ (ICOS+CD38+ or ICOS-CD38-). The receptor source for this set is an adult who received the influenza vaccine.

The chain couples TRBV5-6 to TRBJ1-3; D ambiguous. CDR1 and CDR2 (germline): SGHDT, YYEEEE. The CDR3 spans 16 residues. V was clipped by 0 bases and J by 0 bases, with 10 bases between them. In nucleotides, the CDR3 is TGTGCCAGCAGCTTGGTCGCAGTCAACTCTGGAAACACCATATATTTT. Translation gives CASSLVAVNSGNTIYF.

The gene calls are TRBV6-5 and TRBJ1-5; 8 positions agree with TRBD1. CDR1 and CDR2 from the germline V gene are MNHEY and SVGAGI. This CDR3 is 16 amino acids long. V trimming: 4 bases; J trimming: 7 bases; junction bases outside the gene matches: 12. CDR3 nucleotides: TGTGCCAGCAGTTCTATCGGGACAGGCCTTCGGCAGCCCCAGCATTTT. This gives the protein CASSSIGTGLRQPQHF.

The gene calls are TRBV5-1 and TRBJ2-3; TRBD1 is a possible D gene (6 bases). Germline CDR1 is SGHRS and CDR2 is YFSETQ. The V end was cut by 1 base, the J end by 0 bases, with 9 bases between. This CDR3 contains 15 residues. CDR3 loop: CASSLSTGSTDTQYF. The CDR3 DNA is TGCGCCAGCAGCTTGAGCACAGGGAGCACAGATACGCAGTATTTT.

V gene TRBV28 combines with J gene TRBJ1-1, with D maybe TRBD1 (6 bases). This CDR3 region has 12 residues. Trimming took off 3 bases at V and 9 bases at J, with 11 bases between the two ends. Germline lookup yields CDR1 MDHEN and CDR2 SYDVKM. CDR3 nucleotide sequence: TGTGCCAGCAGTTTGGGGGCGCCGCAAGCTTTCTTT. Residues: CASSLGAPQAFF.

The chain is built from TRBV5-1 and TRBJ2-5; the match to TRBD2 covers 9 bases. V was clipped by 4 bases and J by 1 base; unmatched bases: 11. The V gene's germline CDR1 is SGHRS and CDR2 YFSETQ. This CDR3 is built from 17 residues. The CDR3 DNA is TGCGCCAGCAGCCCCCTGGTTCTAGCGGGGAGCCAAGAGACCCAGTACTTC. It translates to CASSPLVLAGSQETQYF.

The chain has TRBV18 and TRBJ2-7; unclear D gene. There are 14 residues in the CDR3. Germline CDR1 reads KGHSH; CDR2 reads LQKENI. V was shortened by 5 bases and J by 1 base, with 12 bases between the two germline ends. This CDR3 reads CASSFDVSSYEQYF. CDR3 DNA: TGTGCCAGCTCATTCGATGTTTCTTCCTACGAGCAGTACTTC.

V and J are TRBV5-1 and TRBJ1-1; TRBD1 agrees at 11 bases. The CDR3 consists of 16 residues. Germline V lookup: CDR1 SGHRS, CDR2 YFSETQ. The V segment lost 1 base and the J segment 4 bases; nucleotides outside the gene matches: 6. CDR3: CASSLSLGQGATEAFF. In DNA form, the CDR3 reads TGCGCCAGCAGCTTGTCTCTAGGACAGGGGGCCACTGAAGCTTTCTTT.

The chain recombines TRBV7-3 with TRBJ2-7; the D gene is possibly TRBD1 (6 bases). The CDR3 is 14 amino acids. Trimming took off 4 bases at V and 1 base at J, with 11 bases between the two ends. Looked up from germline, CDR1 is SGHTA and CDR2 is FQGTGA. CDR3 nucleotides: TGTGCCAGCAGCTCCAGCAGGGGTTCCTACGAGCAGTACTTC. This translates into CASSSSRGSYEQYF.